The 20 T cell receptor beta chains below come from one sample, sequenced in a study of Tregs in tolerant kidney transplant recipients. Recipients received nonmyeloablative bone marrow transplants from related graft donors, with transient mixed chimerism. Only in-frame clones appear in the TCRdb table, and some are missing; sequencing was by immunoSEQ multiplex PCR. The table shows about 52,000 clones, with over 80% occurring only once. Here the sequenced sample was CD8+ T cells from blood (PBMCs), taken 24 months after the transplant. All receptors derive from a human patient who received a combined kidney and bone marrow transplant. The graft donor may account for some of the T cells.

The CDR3 DNA reads as TGCGCCAGCAGCCAGGGGCCCAGCACAGATACGCAGTATTTT. Amino acids: CASSQGPSTDTQYF. The J gene is TRBJ2-3, the V gene TRBV4-1, with D maybe TRBD1 (5 bases). The germline V and J ends were trimmed by 3 bases and 0 bases, with 7 bases remaining between them. CDR3 size: 14 residues. Germline CDR1 and CDR2: MGHRA and YSYEKL.

This clone appeared once. This chain joins TRBV6-5 and TRBJ2-2; possibly TRBD1 for D (6 bases). The germline V gene has CDR1 MNHEY and CDR2 SVGAGI. The CDR3 runs to 15 residues. V was shortened by 1 base and J by 4 bases, with 10 bases between the two germline ends. Written as DNA, the CDR3 is TGTGCCAGCAGTTACTATGGGGGCCCCACCGGGGAGCTGTTTTTT. Its translation: CASSYYGGPTGELFF.

The V and J genes are TRBV7-8 and TRBJ2-4; D is possibly TRBD2 (6 bases). From germline, CDR1 is SGHVS and CDR2 FQNEAQ. The length of the CDR3 is 12 residues. The V gene lost 11 bases and the J gene lost 5 bases, with 13 bases spanning the gap. The CDR3 DNA is TGTGCCTCTAGGAGGGTAGAAAACATTCAGTACTTC. Translating gives CASRRVENIQYF.

The chain couples TRBV11-2 to TRBJ2-1; 7 bases fit TRBD2. Per the germline V gene, CDR1 is SGHAT and CDR2 is FQNNGV. The CDR3 runs 15 residues. Trimming took 3 bases from V and 5 from J; bases not matched to a gene: 7. CDR3 region: CASSLTWGGDNEQFF. CDR3 bases: TGTGCCAGCAGCTTGACTTGGGGGGGTGACAATGAGCAGTTCTTC. The variable domain in full, completed from reference TRBV11-2 and TRBJ2-1, reads EAGVAQSPRYKIIEKRQSVAFWCNPISGHATLYWYQQILGQGPKLLIQFQNNGVVDDSQLPKDRFSAERLKGVDSTLKIQPAKLEDSAVYLCASSLTWGGDNEQFFGPGTRLTVL.

The chain couples TRBV19 to TRBJ2-1; D remains ambiguous. Germline values: CDR1 LNHDA, CDR2 SQIVND (reference sequence). CDR3 length equals 11 residues. Trimming shortened V by 2 bases and J by 10 bases, and 6 bases separated the two germline ends. For the CDR3, the DNA is TGTGCCAGTAGTATATGGCAGGAGCAGTTCTTC. Its translation: CASSIWQEQFF. Full variable domain (missing parts from reference TRBV19 and TRBJ2-1): DGGITQSPKYLFRKEGQNVTLSCEQNLNHDAMYWYRQDPGQGLRLIYYSQIVNDFQKGDIAEGYSVSREKKESFPLTVTSAQKNPTAFYLCASSIWQEQFFGPGTRLTVL.

The V gene is TRBV9, the J gene TRBJ2-2; D is uncertain. CDR1 SGDLS and CDR2 YYNGEE come from the germline V gene. The CDR3 is 15 residues long. Trimming took 0 bases from V and 7 from J, leaving 13 bases between them. This CDR3 is CASSVDLHGGGELFF. The DNA for the CDR3 is TGTGCCAGCAGCGTAGATTTACATGGTGGCGGGGAGCTGTTTTTT.

V usage is TRBV7-2 and J usage is TRBJ2-3; D possibly corresponds to TRBD2 (6 bases). The V gene lost 4 bases and the J gene lost 5 bases, with 16 bases spanning the gap. This CDR3 has 15 amino acids. The germline gives CDR1 SGHTA, CDR2 FQGNSA. The CDR3 DNA sequence: TGTGCCAGCAGCTCCGGGAGAATTCGGGTAGATACGCAGTATTTT. It translates to CASSSGRIRVDTQYF.

CDR3 sequence: CASSFFPGQGGQYF. The CDR3 DNA reads TGTGCCAGCAGCTTTTTCCCCGGACAGGGAGGGCAGTACTTC. The chain joins TRBV7-9 to TRBJ2-7; 8 bases map to TRBD1. V lost 3 bases to trimming and J lost 9 bases; unmatched junction nucleotides: 10. Germline CDR1 reads SEHNR; CDR2 reads FQNEAQ (reference sequence). The CDR3 has 14 amino acids.

The rearrangement joins TRBV6-5 to TRBJ2-1; weak D call: TRBD2 (6 bases). The CDR3 consists of 15 residues. Trimming stripped 0 bases from V and 4 bases from J, with 10 bases between. CDR1 is MNHEY and CDR2 is SVGAGI in the germline V gene. CDR3 bases: TGTGCCAGCAGTTACTCGTGGGAGGCTTACAATGAGCAGTTCTTC. Protein product: CASSYSWEAYNEQFF.

This chain's CDR3 is CASSLRTDSPLHF. DNA of the CDR3: TGTGCCAGCAGTCTCAGGACAGATTCACCCCTCCACTTT. J is TRBJ1-6 and V is TRBV28; TRBD1 might be the D (6 bases). From germline, CDR1 is MDHEN and CDR2 SYDVKM. The CDR3 sequence is 13 residues long. V lost 5 bases and J lost 8, with 10 bases in between.

This chain joins TRBV19 and TRBJ1-5; maybe TRBD1 (5 bases). CDR1 is LNHDA, CDR2 SQIVND, per germline (reference sequence). This CDR3 comprises 14 residues. Trimming removed 7 bases at V and 6 bases at J, with 16 bases between. CDR3 sequence reads: CASTRRGGGQPQHF. CDR3 DNA: TGTGCCAGTACCCGGAGGGGCGGGGGTCAGCCCCAGCATTTT.

The gene calls are TRBV5-1 and TRBJ2-5, with 9 bases aligning to TRBD2. The CDR3 consists of 17 residues. The germline V gene has CDR1 SGHRS and CDR2 YFSETQ. J was trimmed by 0 bases and V by 5 bases; bases with no gene match: 11. Here the CDR3 reads CASRPTWTSAYQETQYF. CDR3 in DNA: TGCGCCAGCAGACCTACTTGGACTAGCGCGTACCAAGAGACCCAGTACTTC.

The V gene is TRBV19, the J gene TRBJ2-3; D possibly corresponds to TRBD1 (5 bases). Germline V lookup: CDR1 LNHDA, CDR2 SQIVND (reference sequence). This CDR3 contains 15 residues. Between the trimmed V and J ends, which lost 1 base and 3 bases, there was a span of 11 bases. CDR3 bases: TGTGCCAGTAGTATAGCAAGGGCAGGGACAGATACGCAGTATTTT. It codes for CASSIARAGTDTQYF.

The chain couples TRBV5-1 to TRBJ1-1, with 9 bases aligning to TRBD1. This CDR3 is built from 14 residues. With 4 bases clipped from V and 3 bases from J, the junction kept 4 bases outside the gene matches. Germline lookup yields CDR1 SGHRS and CDR2 YFSETQ. The CDR3 loop is CASSVWTGDTEAFF. As DNA, the CDR3 is TGCGCCAGCAGCGTCTGGACAGGGGACACTGAAGCTTTCTTT. Full variable domain (rest looked up from reference TRBV5-1 and TRBJ1-1): KAGVTQTPRYLIKTRGQQVTLSCSPISGHRSVSWYQQTPGQGLQFLFEYFSETQRNKGNFPGRFSGRQFSNSRSEMNVSTLELGDSALYLCASSVWTGDTEAFFGQGTRLTVV.

This clone was seen just once. This chain joins TRBV13 and TRBJ2-7; 8 bases match TRBD2. V was clipped by 4 bases and J by 1 base; unmatched bases: 6. Per the germline V gene, CDR1 is PRHDT and CDR2 is FYEKMQ (reference sequence). CDR3 length: 15 residues. The CDR3 is CASSSFGTRSYEQYF. The CDR3 bases are TGTGCCAGCAGCTCCTTCGGGACTAGATCCTACGAGCAGTACTTC.

The table lists this clone with a few counts. V and J are TRBV10-3 and TRBJ1-2; no firm D call. Per germline, CDR1 ENHRY and CDR2 SYGVKD. Trimming stripped 7 bases from V and 1 base from J, with 4 bases between. CDR3 size: 11 residues. CDR3 amino acids: CAININYGYTF. The CDR3 DNA sequence: TGTGCCATCAACATTAACTATGGCTACACCTTC.

The V call is TRBV29-1, the J call TRBJ2-1; D perhaps matches TRBD2 (6 bases). The CDR3 consists of 13 residues. Trimming cost V 2 bases and J 4 bases, with 9 bases left between them. Germline CDR1 is SQVTM and CDR2 is ANQGSEA. For the CDR3, the DNA is TGCAGCGTTGAAATGGGGGGTTACAATGAGCAGTTCTTC. Protein sequence: CSVEMGGYNEQFF.

The chain joins TRBV9 to TRBJ2-1; D might be TRBD2 (6 bases). Per the germline V gene, CDR1 is SGDLS and CDR2 is YYNGEE. Trimming stripped 3 bases from V and 4 bases from J, with 11 bases between. The length of the CDR3 is 14 residues. CDR3 sequence: CASSAGGGYNEQFF. In DNA form, the CDR3 reads TGTGCCAGCAGCGCCGGGGGAGGTTACAATGAGCAGTTCTTC.

The chain recombines TRBV7-8 with TRBJ2-1; 11 bases align to TRBD2. Trimming cost V 2 bases and J 3 bases; bases outside gene matches: 6. Looked up from germline, CDR1 is SGHVS and CDR2 is FQNEAQ. There are 17 residues in the CDR3. DNA for the CDR3: TGTGCCAGCAGCTTATTGACTAGCGGGACCATCTACAATGAGCAGTTCTTC. Translation gives CASSLLTSGTIYNEQFF.

V is TRBV9 and J is TRBJ1-6; 9 bases line up with TRBD1. With 3 bases clipped from V and 10 bases from J, the junction kept 8 bases outside the gene matches. The CDR3 has 15 amino acids. Germline V gene data show CDR1 as SGDLS and CDR2 as YYNGEE. The CDR3 DNA follows: TGTGCCAGCAGCGCGCCGGGACAGGGTATATCACCCCTCCACTTT. Protein sequence: CASSAPGQGISPLHF. The full variable domain, completed using reference TRBV9 and TRBJ1-6, is DSGVTQTPKHLITATGQRVTLRCSPRSGDLSVYWYQQSLDQGLQFLIQYYNGEERAKGNILERFSAQQFPDLHSELNLSSLELGDSALYFCASSAPGQGISPLHFGNGTRLTVT.